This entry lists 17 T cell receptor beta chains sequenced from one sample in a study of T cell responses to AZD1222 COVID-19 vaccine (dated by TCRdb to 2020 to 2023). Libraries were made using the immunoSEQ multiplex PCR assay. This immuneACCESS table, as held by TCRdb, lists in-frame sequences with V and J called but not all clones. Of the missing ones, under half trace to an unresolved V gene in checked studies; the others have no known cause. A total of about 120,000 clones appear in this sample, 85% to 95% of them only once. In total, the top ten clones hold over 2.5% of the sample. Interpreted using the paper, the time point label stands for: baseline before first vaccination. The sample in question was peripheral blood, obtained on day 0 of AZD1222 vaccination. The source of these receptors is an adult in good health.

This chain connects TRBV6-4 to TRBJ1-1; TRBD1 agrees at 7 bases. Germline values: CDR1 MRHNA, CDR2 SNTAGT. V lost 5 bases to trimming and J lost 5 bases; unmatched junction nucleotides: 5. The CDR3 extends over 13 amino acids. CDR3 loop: CASSPDRATEAFF. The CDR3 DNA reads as TGTGCCAGCAGTCCCGACAGGGCGACTGAAGCTTTCTTT.

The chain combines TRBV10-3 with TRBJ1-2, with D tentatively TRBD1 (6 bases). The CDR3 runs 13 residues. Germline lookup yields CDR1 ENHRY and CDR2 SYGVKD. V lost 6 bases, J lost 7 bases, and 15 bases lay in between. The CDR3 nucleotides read TGTGCCATCAGCCCAACGGGGGCAGGTGGCTACACCTTC. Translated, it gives CAISPTGAGGYTF.

CDR3 nucleotide sequence: TGTGCCAGCACCCCGGGGGGAGAGGCCACAGATACGCAGTATTTT. Amino acid sequence: CASTPGGEATDTQYF. The chain has TRBV28 and TRBJ2-3; 7 nucleotides agree with TRBD2. The germline CDR1 and CDR2 sequences are MDHEN and SYDVKM. The CDR3 spans 15 residues. Trimming removed 7 bases from V and 2 bases from J; junction bases left unmatched: 9.

CDR3 loop: CASSYPIAGGETGELFF. CDR3 DNA sequence: TGCGCCAGCAGTTACCCGATAGCGGGAGGGGAGACCGGGGAGCTGTTTTTT. The rearrangement uses TRBV5-1 and TRBJ2-2, with 11 bases identical to TRBD2. V dropped 5 bases and J dropped 5; count of bases not matched to a gene: 11. CDR3 length: 17 amino acids. Germline lookup yields CDR1 SGHRS and CDR2 YFSETQ.

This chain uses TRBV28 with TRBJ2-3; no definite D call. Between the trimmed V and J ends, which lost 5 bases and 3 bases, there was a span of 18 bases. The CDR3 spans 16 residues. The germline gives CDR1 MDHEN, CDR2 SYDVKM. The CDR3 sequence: CASSLRRWVGTDTQYF. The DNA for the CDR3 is TGTGCCAGCAGTCTGCGGCGTTGGGTGGGGACAGATACGCAGTATTTT.

DNA of the CDR3: TGTGCCAGCAGCGCAGGACAGGCTGAAGCTTTCTTT. Amino acid sequence: CASSAGQAEAFF. The chain carries TRBV9 and TRBJ1-1; 7 nucleotides agree with TRBD1. Germline CDR1 reads SGDLS; CDR2 reads YYNGEE. The CDR3 totals 12 residues. J lost 6 bases, V lost 3 bases, and 2 bases had no gene match.

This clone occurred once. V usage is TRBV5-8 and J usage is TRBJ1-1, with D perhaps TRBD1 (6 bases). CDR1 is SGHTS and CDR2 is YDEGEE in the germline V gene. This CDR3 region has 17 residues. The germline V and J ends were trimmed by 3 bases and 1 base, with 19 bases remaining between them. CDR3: CASSSYLEGHWNTEAFF. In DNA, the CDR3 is TGTGCCAGCAGCTCATACCTGGAGGGACACTGGAACACTGAAGCTTTCTTT. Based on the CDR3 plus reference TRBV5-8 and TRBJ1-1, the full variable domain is EAGVTQSPTHLIKTRGQQATLRCSPISGHTSVYWYQQALGLGLQFLLWYDEGEERNRGNFPPRFSGRQFPNYSSELNVNALELEDSALYLCASSSYLEGHWNTEAFFGQGTRLTVV.

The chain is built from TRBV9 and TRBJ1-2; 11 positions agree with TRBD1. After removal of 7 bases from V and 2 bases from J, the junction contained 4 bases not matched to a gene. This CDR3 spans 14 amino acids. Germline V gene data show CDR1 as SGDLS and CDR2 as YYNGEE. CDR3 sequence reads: CASQGDRGNYGYTF. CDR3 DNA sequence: TGTGCCAGCCAAGGGGACAGGGGGAACTATGGCTACACCTTC.

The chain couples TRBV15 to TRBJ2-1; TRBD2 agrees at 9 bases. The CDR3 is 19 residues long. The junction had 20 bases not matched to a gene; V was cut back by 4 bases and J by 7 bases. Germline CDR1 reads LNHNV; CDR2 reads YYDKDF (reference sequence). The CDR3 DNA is TGTGCCACCAGCAATACCGATCCAGCTAGCGGGGAGGTTCGGAATGAGCAGTTCTTC. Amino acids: CATSNTDPASGEVRNEQFF.

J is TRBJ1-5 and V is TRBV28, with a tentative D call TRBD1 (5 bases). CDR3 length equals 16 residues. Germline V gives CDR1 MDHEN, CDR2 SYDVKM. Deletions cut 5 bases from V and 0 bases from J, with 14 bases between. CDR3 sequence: CASSPHQGYSNQPQHF. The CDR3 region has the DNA TGTGCCAGCAGTCCGCATCAGGGTTATAGCAATCAGCCCCAGCATTTT. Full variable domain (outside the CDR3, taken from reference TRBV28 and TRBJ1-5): DVKVTQSSRYLVKRTGEKVFLECVQDMDHENMFWYRQDPGLGLRLIYFSYDVKMKEKGDIPEGYSVSREKKERFSLILESASTNQTSMYLCASSPHQGYSNQPQHFGDGTRLSIL.

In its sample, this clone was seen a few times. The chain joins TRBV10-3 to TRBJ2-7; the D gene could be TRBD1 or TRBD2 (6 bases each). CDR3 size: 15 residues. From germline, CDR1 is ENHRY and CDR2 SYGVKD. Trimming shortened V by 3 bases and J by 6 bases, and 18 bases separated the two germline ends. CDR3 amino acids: CAISDQRRGSGEQYF. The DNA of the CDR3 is TGTGCCATCAGTGATCAGCGGAGGGGGAGTGGCGAGCAGTACTTC.

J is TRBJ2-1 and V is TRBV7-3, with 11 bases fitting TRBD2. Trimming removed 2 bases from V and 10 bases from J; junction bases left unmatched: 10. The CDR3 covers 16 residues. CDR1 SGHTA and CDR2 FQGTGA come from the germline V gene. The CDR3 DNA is TGTGCCAGCAGCTTAGCCCGGACTAGCGGGCAACTAGAGCAGTTCTTC. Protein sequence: CASSLARTSGQLEQFF. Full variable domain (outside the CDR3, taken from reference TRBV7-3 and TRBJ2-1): GAGVSQTPSNKVTEKGKYVELRCDPISGHTALYWYRQSLGQGPEFLIYFQGTGAADDSGLPNDRFFAVRPEGSVSTLKIQRTERGDSAVYLCASSLARTSGQLEQFFGPGTRLTVL.

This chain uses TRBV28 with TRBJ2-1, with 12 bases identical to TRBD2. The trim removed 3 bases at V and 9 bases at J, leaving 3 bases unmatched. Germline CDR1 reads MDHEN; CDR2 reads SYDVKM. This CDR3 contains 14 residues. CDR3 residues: CASSFRLAGVEQFF. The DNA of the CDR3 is TGTGCCAGCAGTTTCCGACTAGCGGGAGTTGAGCAGTTCTTC.

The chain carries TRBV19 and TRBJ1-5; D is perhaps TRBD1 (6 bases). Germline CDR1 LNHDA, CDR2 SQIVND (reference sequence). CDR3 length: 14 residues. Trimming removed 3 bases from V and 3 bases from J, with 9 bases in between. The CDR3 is CASSISGVNQPQHF. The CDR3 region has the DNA TGTGCCAGTAGTATCTCAGGGGTCAATCAGCCCCAGCATTTT.

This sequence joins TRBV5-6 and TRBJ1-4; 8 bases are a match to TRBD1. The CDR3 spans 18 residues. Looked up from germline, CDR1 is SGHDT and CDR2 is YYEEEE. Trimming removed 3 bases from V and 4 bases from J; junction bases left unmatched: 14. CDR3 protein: CASSSTFTGTGHNEKLFF. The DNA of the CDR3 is TGTGCCAGCAGCTCAACCTTCACCGGGACAGGCCATAATGAAAAACTGTTTTTT.

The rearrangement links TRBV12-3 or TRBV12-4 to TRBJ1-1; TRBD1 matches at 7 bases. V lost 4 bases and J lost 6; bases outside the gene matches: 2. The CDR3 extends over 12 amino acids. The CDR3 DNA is TGTGCCAGCAGTTACAGGGGCTCTGAAGCTTTCTTT. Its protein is CASSYRGSEAFF.

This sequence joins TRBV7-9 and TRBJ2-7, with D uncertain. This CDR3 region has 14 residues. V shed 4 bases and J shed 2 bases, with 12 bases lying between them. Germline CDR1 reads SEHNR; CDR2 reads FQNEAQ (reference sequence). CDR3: CASSSSRSPYEQYF. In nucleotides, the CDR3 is TGTGCCAGCAGCTCCTCCCGTTCCCCCTACGAGCAGTACTTC.